The 32 T cell receptor beta chains below all came from one sample that was sequenced in a study of neoadjuvant nivolumab and ipilimumab in lung cancer. The data were produced by immunoSEQ multiplex PCR, yet TCRdb's version contains in-frame clones alone and is incomplete. The sample yields tens of thousands of clones, over 75% seen once. The input for sequencing was peripheral blood, taken after neoadjuvant nivolumab, alone or with ipilimumab, at or shortly before surgery. These receptors all come from an adult with non-small cell lung cancer.

This sequence joins TRBV5-1 and TRBJ2-3, with TRBD1 identical over 8 bases. The CDR3 runs to 14 residues. Looked up from germline, CDR1 is SGHRS and CDR2 is YFSETQ. J lost 2 bases, V lost 4 bases, and 3 bases had no gene match. CDR3 amino acids: CASSPGQVTDTQYF. As DNA, the CDR3 is TGCGCCAGCAGCCCGGGACAGGTCACAGATACGCAGTATTTT.

The genes are TRBV5-1 and TRBJ2-7; D is possibly TRBD2 (5 bases). The germline CDR1 and CDR2 sequences are SGHRS and YFSETQ. This CDR3 comprises 12 residues. V gave up 1 base and J gave up 6 bases, with 8 bases separating them. In DNA form, the CDR3 reads TGCGCCAGCAGCTTGTCGGGGTTCGAGCAGTACTTC. It encodes CASSLSGFEQYF.

The V gene is TRBV5-4, the J gene TRBJ2-2; 13 positions agree with TRBD2. This CDR3 spans 18 amino acids. The junction had 10 bases not matched to a gene; V was cut back by 0 bases and J by 8 bases. Germline CDR1 and CDR2: SGHNT and YYREEE (reference sequence). CDR3 in amino acids: CASSLAVGTSGAFGELFF. The CDR3 DNA reads TGTGCCAGCAGCTTGGCGGTGGGGACTAGCGGGGCCTTTGGGGAGCTGTTTTTT.

The chain combines TRBV5-1 with TRBJ2-1; 8 bases line up with TRBD2. CDR1 is SGHRS, CDR2 YFSETQ, per germline. The CDR3 is 14 residues long. V lost 2 bases and J lost 9; bases outside the gene matches: 7. The CDR3: CASSFRLAGGEQFF. The CDR3 DNA reads TGCGCCAGCAGCTTCCGGCTAGCGGGCGGTGAGCAGTTCTTC.

The chain has TRBV5-1 and TRBJ1-1; D not resolved. Trimming took off 0 bases at V and 2 bases at J, with 8 bases between the two ends. Germline V gene data show CDR1 as SGHRS and CDR2 as YFSETQ. CDR3 size: 14 residues. The CDR3 reads CASSLELDNTEAFF. The CDR3 DNA reads TGCGCCAGCAGCTTGGAGTTGGATAACACTGAAGCTTTCTTT.

This chain connects TRBV7-8 to TRBJ2-7; D gene unclear. Germline loops: CDR1 SGHVS, CDR2 FQNEAQ. The V end was cut by 6 bases, the J end by 3 bases, with 6 bases between. The CDR3 contains 11 residues. Here the CDR3 reads CASSLDYEQYF. The CDR3 DNA is TGTGCCAGCAGTCTAGACTACGAGCAGTACTTC. Together with reference TRBV7-8 and TRBJ2-7, the CDR3 gives the full variable domain: GAGVSQSPRYKVAKRGQDVALRCDPISGHVSLFWYQQALGQGPEFLTYFQNEAQLDKSGLPSDRFFAERPEGSVSTLKIQRTQQEDSAVYLCASSLDYEQYFGPGTRLTVT.

The chain joins TRBV7-9 to TRBJ2-5, with 12 positions matching TRBD2. Trimming removed 5 bases from V and 0 bases from J; junction bases left unmatched: 4. CDR1 SEHNR and CDR2 FQNEAQ come from the germline V gene (reference sequence). This CDR3 has 16 amino acids. Written as DNA, the CDR3 is TGTGCCAGCAGCGAAACTAGCGGGGGGTACCAAGAGACCCAGTACTTC. This encodes CASSETSGGYQETQYF.

J is TRBJ1-4 and V is TRBV5-1; 8 bases match TRBD1. The germline V gene has CDR1 SGHRS and CDR2 YFSETQ. With 4 bases clipped from V and 3 bases from J, the junction kept 5 bases outside the gene matches. The CDR3 sequence is 15 residues long. The CDR3 region is CASSPDRVSNEKLFF. CDR3 sequence (DNA): TGCGCCAGCAGCCCGGACAGGGTTTCTAATGAAAAACTGTTTTTT.

The chain uses TRBV18 and TRBJ1-6; D remains ambiguous. Per the germline V gene, CDR1 is KGHSH and CDR2 is LQKENI. CDR3 size: 16 residues. The V and J ends lost 5 bases and 0 bases respectively, with 11 bases between them. CDR3 residues: CASSAGRSSYNSPLHF. The DNA for the CDR3 is TGTGCCAGCTCAGCCGGACGGAGCTCCTATAATTCACCCCTCCACTTT.

The chain uses TRBV5-6 and TRBJ1-4; 11 bases align to TRBD1. V shed 4 bases and J 7 bases; nucleotides not matched to a gene: 9. The V gene's germline CDR1 is SGHDT and CDR2 YYEEEE. The CDR3 spans 16 residues. CDR3 residues: CASSNGQGASVEKLFF. CDR3 in DNA: TGTGCCAGCAGCAACGGACAGGGGGCGTCGGTTGAAAAACTGTTTTTT.

The V and J genes are TRBV6-4 and TRBJ1-1, with D tentatively TRBD1 (5 bases). With 5 bases removed from V and 1 base from J, the gap between germline ends came to 8 bases. CDR3 length: 13 residues. The germline gives CDR1 MRHNA, CDR2 SNTAGT. CDR3 protein: CASSLTENTEAFF. Here the CDR3 DNA reads TGTGCCAGCAGTCTGACAGAGAACACTGAAGCTTTCTTT.

This chain joins TRBV2 and TRBJ2-2, with D unresolved. Germline V CDR1 and CDR2: SNHLY, FYNNEI. Trimming removed 8 bases from V and 2 bases from J, with 9 bases in between. This CDR3 contains 13 residues. The CDR3: CASGTYNTGELFF. The CDR3 region has the DNA TGTGCCAGCGGTACATACAACACCGGGGAGCTGTTTTTT.

The chain joins TRBV7-3 to TRBJ1-6, with D maybe TRBD1 (5 bases). Germline V gene data show CDR1 as SGHTA and CDR2 as FQGTGA. V lost 2 bases, J lost 7 bases, and 9 bases lay in between. This CDR3 has 14 amino acids. This CDR3 is CASSLQGWNSPLHF. For the CDR3, the DNA is TGTGCCAGCAGCTTACAGGGTTGGAATTCACCCCTCCACTTT.

This clone was detected once. This sequence joins TRBV5-4 and TRBJ2-4; TRBD1 matches at 7 bases. The trim removed 2 bases at V and 7 bases at J, leaving 3 bases unmatched. The CDR3 contains 13 residues. Germline V gene data show CDR1 as SGHNT and CDR2 as YYREEE (reference sequence). The chain's CDR3 is CASSLSGQNIQYF. In nucleotides, the CDR3 is TGTGCCAGCAGCTTATCGGGACAGAACATTCAGTACTTC.

The chain is built from TRBV18 and TRBJ2-7; no clear D. Looked up from germline, CDR1 is KGHSH and CDR2 is LQKENI. V was pared by 3 bases and J by 7 bases, with 16 bases between. The CDR3 contains 14 residues. The CDR3, as DNA: TGTGCCAGCTCACCGTCCGGACCCCCTATGGAGCAGTACTTC. It yields the protein CASSPSGPPMEQYF.

This clone was seen a single time. The genes are TRBV7-9 and TRBJ2-2; 8 positions agree with TRBD1. Losses at the gene ends were 5 bases for V and 3 bases for J; bases not matched to a gene: 5. The CDR3 runs 15 residues. Germline loops: CDR1 SEHNR, CDR2 FQNEAQ (reference sequence). The CDR3 region has the DNA TGTGCCAGCAGCGCCCAGGGGGCGGACACCGGGGAGCTGTTTTTT. This gives the protein CASSAQGADTGELFF.

The chain employs TRBV7-9 and TRBJ2-7; TRBD1 agrees at 7 bases. The CDR3 loop spans 15 amino acids. V lost 5 bases to trimming and J lost 0 bases; unmatched junction nucleotides: 7. Looked up from germline, CDR1 is SEHNR and CDR2 is FQNEAQ (reference sequence). DNA for the CDR3: TGTGCCAGCAGCGGGACAGACATAAGCTCCTACGAGCAGTACTTC. It yields the protein CASSGTDISSYEQYF.

The chain joins TRBV7-6 to TRBJ1-1; D is unclear. The V gene's germline CDR1 is SGHVS and CDR2 FNYEAQ. The CDR3 contains 13 residues. V lost 5 bases and J 7 bases, leaving 14 bases between the germline ends. The CDR3 is CASSGYRRNEAFF. The CDR3 DNA is TGTGCCAGCAGCGGTTATAGACGAAATGAAGCTTTCTTT.

J is TRBJ2-5 and V is TRBV5-5; TRBD1 might be the D (6 bases). Germline V gene data show CDR1 as SGHKS and CDR2 as YYEKEE (reference sequence). V was cut by 4 bases and J by 1 base, with 17 bases left in between. The CDR3 length is 16 residues. The CDR3 DNA reads as TGTGCCAGCAGCGCCGGGACACCTCCCTTCCAAGAGACCCAGTACTTC. Translating it yields CASSAGTPPFQETQYF. The full variable domain, rest sourced from reference TRBV5-5 and TRBJ2-5, is DAGVTQSPTHLIKTRGQQVTLRCSPISGHKSVSWYQQVLGQGPQFIFQYYEKEERGRGNFPDRFSARQFPNYSSELNVNALLLGDSALYLCASSAGTPPFQETQYFGPGTRLLVL.

The chain has TRBV6-5 and TRBJ2-1, with D perhaps given as TRBD1 or TRBD2 (6 bases each). V lost 2 bases to trimming and J lost 4 bases, with 12 bases between them. This CDR3 has 15 amino acids. Looked up from germline, CDR1 is MNHEY and CDR2 is SVGAGI. This chain's CDR3 is CASSYGGQGYNEQFF. Written as DNA, the CDR3 is TGTGCCAGCAGTTACGGGGGGCAGGGTTACAATGAGCAGTTCTTC.

The gene calls are TRBV5-1 and TRBJ1-6; 8 bases line up with TRBD1. The germline gives CDR1 SGHRS, CDR2 YFSETQ. J gave up 0 bases and V 0 bases, and 5 bases lay outside the gene matches. This CDR3 spans 18 amino acids. For the CDR3, the DNA is TGCGCCAGCAGCTTGGGCACAGGGGGTAGCTCCTATAATTCACCCCTCCACTTT. Amino acids: CASSLGTGGSSYNSPLHF. Full variable domain (missing parts from reference TRBV5-1 and TRBJ1-6): KAGVTQTPRYLIKTRGQQVTLSCSPISGHRSVSWYQQTPGQGLQFLFEYFSETQRNKGNFPGRFSGRQFSNSRSEMNVSTLELGDSALYLCASSLGTGGSSYNSPLHFGNGTRLTVT.

The chain uses TRBV7-2 and TRBJ1-2; perhaps TRBD1 as D (6 bases). Germline V gene data show CDR1 as SGHTA and CDR2 as FQGNSA. The CDR3 is 14 amino acids. The V and J ends lost 1 base and 5 bases respectively, with 11 bases between them. CDR3: CASSLGTANYGYTF. In nucleotides, the CDR3 is TGTGCCAGCAGCTTAGGGACAGCAAATTATGGCTACACCTTC.

V usage is TRBV5-1 and J usage is TRBJ2-5, with 7 nucleotides matching TRBD1. This CDR3 contains 16 residues. Germline CDR1 and CDR2: SGHRS and YFSETQ. After removal of 0 bases from V and 1 base from J, the junction contained 6 bases not matched to a gene. The CDR3 region has the DNA TGCGCCAGCAGCTTGGCCTCGGGGACAGTCCAAGAGACCCAGTACTTC. Protein product: CASSLASGTVQETQYF.

The rearrangement links TRBV5-1 to TRBJ2-7; D gene uncertain. Trimming left V 3 bases short and J 2 bases short, with 9 bases between. CDR3 size: 13 residues. Germline CDR1 reads SGHRS; CDR2 reads YFSETQ. The DNA of the CDR3 is TGCGCCAGCAGCTCCGGACCTCCCTACGAGCAGTACTTC. This gives the protein CASSSGPPYEQYF.

The chain recombines TRBV28 with TRBJ1-2, with a possible D match to TRBD1 (5 bases). The V gene's germline CDR1 is MDHEN and CDR2 SYDVKM. V was shortened by 4 bases and J by 4 bases, with 13 bases between the two germline ends. CDR3 length: 14 residues. Here the CDR3 reads CASSWADNSYGYTF. As DNA, the CDR3 is TGTGCCAGCAGTTGGGCGGACAACTCCTATGGCTACACCTTC.

The chain has TRBV5-4 and TRBJ2-7; 12 bases match TRBD1. Germline-derived CDR1 and CDR2 are SGHNT and YYREEE (reference sequence). This CDR3 is 15 amino acids long. The V gene end was trimmed by 3 bases and the J gene end by 4 bases; junction bases not matched to a gene: 5. CDR3 in amino acids: CASSSRDRGLYEQYF. The CDR3 DNA reads as TGTGCCAGCAGCTCCCGGGACAGGGGGCTGTACGAGCAGTACTTC.

The chain combines TRBV6-5 with TRBJ2-3; 9 nucleotides agree with TRBD2. Germline-derived CDR1 and CDR2 are MNHEY and SVGAGI. Trimming removed 0 bases from V and 4 bases from J; junction bases left unmatched: 5. The CDR3 is 16 residues long. The CDR3: CASSYSGRGGADTQYF. The CDR3 DNA reads TGTGCCAGCAGTTACTCGGGGCGGGGGGGCGCAGATACGCAGTATTTT.

The genes are TRBV7-3 and TRBJ2-7, with a weak D call TRBD1 (6 bases). The germline V gene has CDR1 SGHTA and CDR2 FQGTGA. Trimming removed 5 bases from V and 2 bases from J, with 13 bases in between. This CDR3 comprises 14 residues. The CDR3 region has the DNA TGTGCCAGCAGCCCAGGGACACTGGCCTACGAGCAGTACTTC. It translates to CASSPGTLAYEQYF.

This sequence joins TRBV6-5 and TRBJ2-5; D is unclear. Germline V gives CDR1 MNHEY, CDR2 SVGAGI. V lost 2 bases to trimming and J lost 5 bases, with 12 bases between them. CDR3 length equals 14 residues. DNA for the CDR3: TGTGCCAGCAGTTACAGTCTGCCCGCTGAGACCCAGTACTTC. This encodes CASSYSLPAETQYF.

This sequence joins TRBV29-1 and TRBJ1-1; 9 bases are a match to TRBD1. Germline loops: CDR1 SQVTM, CDR2 ANQGSEA. The CDR3 totals 14 residues. Trimming cost V 7 bases and J 4 bases; bases outside gene matches: 10. This CDR3 is CSATLTGGGTEAFF. CDR3 sequence (DNA): TGCAGCGCCACCCTGACAGGGGGTGGCACTGAAGCTTTCTTT.

V is TRBV18 and J is TRBJ2-1, with D unclear. Germline assignment: CDR1 KGHSH and CDR2 LQKENI. This CDR3 is 14 amino acids long. V lost 3 bases, J lost 9 bases, and 15 bases lay in between. The CDR3 sequence: CASSPSLDRGEQFF. CDR3 sequence (DNA): TGTGCCAGCTCACCCTCCCTAGATCGCGGTGAGCAGTTCTTC.

The chain combines TRBV7-9 with TRBJ2-7; 7 positions agree with TRBD1. Germline trimming cut 5 bases from V and 0 bases from J; bases unmatched to any gene: 4. Germline V CDR1 and CDR2: SEHNR, FQNEAQ (reference sequence). The CDR3 has 14 amino acids. The CDR3, as DNA: TGTGCCAGCAGCCCGGGACAGAGCTCCTACGAGCAGTACTTC. Protein sequence: CASSPGQSSYEQYF.